This T cell receptor beta chain was obtained from a study of Ad26.COV2.S vaccination and SARS-CoV-2 variants (dated by TCRdb to 2020 to 2023). Broadly, across the study: Donors in the vaccine arm were drawn from COV1001, a multicentre, randomized, double-blind, placebo-controlled phase I-IIa trial testing Ad26.COV2.S in healthy adults. Trial participants were randomized into five groups of five: low-dose or high-dose Ad26.COV2.S given once or twice, or placebo on both occasions. Ad26.COV2.S was administered intramuscularly at 5 x 10^10 or 1 x 10^11 viral particles, either as a single shot or as two shots given 56 days apart. A total of about 30 samples were included in the TCR-sequenced set, comprising roughly 19 Ad26.COV2.S vaccine recipients, 5 placebo recipients and 8 SARS-CoV-2 convalescent individuals. Investigators did not know the trial group allocation while performing experiments and assessing outcomes. TCRbeta repertoire sequencing served as the tool for gauging how specific and how broad the SARS-CoV-2-reactive T cell receptors were following Ad26.COV2.S vaccination. What the work shows at the level of the full study, not this receptor alone: According to the authors, total T cell responses may have been underestimated by the TCR breadth and depth analyses. After vaccination, spike-specific CD8+ and CD4+ T cell responses were reported to show substantial breadth. Non-spike TCR breadth was comparable between vaccine and placebo recipients, consistent with the vaccine containing only spike. Compared with placebo recipients, Ad26.COV2.S recipients showed higher spike-specific TCR breadth (P = 0.0014). The study was not powered to compare responses between vaccine doses or regimens.

On this clone itself: Its antigen remains unidentified. Base-call qualities are not available, and no considerably larger clone is one nucleotide away.

The CDR3 contains 15 residues, cysteine and phenylalanine counted. Only CDR3 DNA remains: 45 bases, in frame from the first base. Here V drops 3 bases and J drops 10 bases, and the junction holds 12 bases not matched to any gene. Based on the germline V gene, the CDR1 and CDR2 sequences are SGDLS and YYNGEE. TCRbeta CDR3 regions were sequenced with the immunoSEQ Assay. After extraction, genomic DNA underwent amplification by bias-controlled multiplex PCR, followed by high-throughput sequencing. The published analysis was carried out like this. To quantify the absolute abundance of each unique TCRbeta CDR3 region, sequences were collapsed and filtered. Usable DNA was measured by amplifying reference genes present in all nucleated cells, and TCRbeta template counts were normalized to that usable DNA to estimate T cell fraction. Repertoire TCRs were annotated as SARS-CoV-2-specific when V gene, CDR3 amino acid sequence and J gene were exactly matched to a known reactive TCR set. The reference SARS-CoV-2 TCR set was derived from MIRA and filtered for enrichment in COVID-19-positive ImmuneCODE repertoires, a step that removed public or cross-reactive TCRs. Drawing on the MIRA antigens, annotated TCRs were analysed further at the level of specific ORF or position within ORF. Breadth was defined as annotated unique rearrangements over total unique productive rearrangements; depth was the summed frequency of those rearrangements. Two-sided Wilcoxon rank-sum tests were used to compare TCR breadth between groups. TCRdb retrieved this table from immuneACCESS and kept in-frame rearrangements only. Not all clones are present; in checked studies, unresolved V genes account for under half, and no reason is known for the remainder. V and J calls and clone size come straight from that table; D and trimming were deduced from the DNA. This sample gives 350,000 to 450,000 clones in total; around 83% of them show up just once. The ten largest clonotypes hold approximately 3.5% of the sample.

The treatment or condition label of this sample denotes: approximately 18 received Ad26.COV2.S at low or high dose, single or two shots; about five received placebo; per-sample allocation not given. For vaccine and placebo recipients, the sequenced repertoires came from samples collected on day 63 after the first injection. Between 29 July and 7 August 2020, Cohort 1b enrolled some 25 adults aged 18-55 years at one site in Boston, USA. As a vaccine, Ad26.COV2.S was a replication-incompetent adenovirus type 26 vector that expressed a prefusion-stabilized SARS-CoV-2 spike protein derived from the original Wuhan strain.

The receptor was isolated from a person between 18 and 59 years old who received the Ad26.COV2.S COVID-19 vaccine or a placebo. The sequencing here drew on peripheral blood, taken in a trial of Ad26.COV2.S vaccine versus placebo. The rearrangement joined TRBV9 to TRBJ2-3, with 9 bases aligning to TRBD1. The CDR3 corresponds to CASSDGTGSKEAQYF. The nucleotides read TGTGCCAGCAGCGACGGGACAGGGTCGAAGGAGGCGCAGTATTTT. The variable domain in full, with residues beyond the CDR3 obtained from the reference TRBV9 and TRBJ2-3 genes, is DSGVTQTPKHLITATGQRVTLRCSPRSGDLSVYWYQQSLDQGLQFLIQYYNGEERAKGNILERFSAQQFPDLHSELNLSSLELGDSALYFCASSDGTGSKEAQYFGPGTRLTVL.